This record looks at one TCR beta chain sequence and its context. Its binding antigen is unknown. No base qualities exist here, and no much larger clone lies one base off it. These data originate in a study of cytomegalovirus exposure and HLA in healthy donors (dated by TCRdb to about 2017). Turning to the overall study: An earlier analysis of approximately 640 of the donors reported 250 to 300 Gb of sequence data and roughly 100 million unique TCR beta sequences from 190 million or so T cells. Approximately 300 gigabases of sequencing data and around 80 million unique TCR sequences made up an early release that covered under 750 HLA-typed donors. The genetic ancestry cluster associated with self-reported Caucasian donors included 81% of the 398 genotyped donors. The study was designed to test whether signatures of past pathogen exposure could be identified by cataloging public T cell receptors. Using immunosequencing, the study profiled T cell repertoires from fewer than 700 subjects and related those repertoires to cytomegalovirus serostatus. Besides the first cohort of under 700 subjects, a separate validation cohort made up of 95 to 150 different subjects was used. The study combined high-throughput TCR immunosequencing, statistical association of individual TCRs with disease status, and machine learning to predict cytomegalovirus infection status. To study patterns of TCR occurrence, a later analysis re-analyzed previously published TCR beta repertoires from several hundred donors and added high-resolution HLA genotyping. Rather than drawing on any new phenotypic data, the later analysis identified candidate immune exposures from TCR beta sequences and the way those sequences occurred across donors. To decide whether each TCR beta V gene segment behaved as functional or pseudogenic, an earlier analysis of some 540 of the donors relied on high-throughput TCR beta sequencing. Donor age, sex, ethnicity and CMV serostatus were compiled alongside the repertoire data. In a later genetic analysis, genome-wide SNP genotypes for 398 of the 666 donors were used, and that subset was treated as a discovery cohort. Every repertoire in the discovery cohort had been generated on one and the same sequencing platform. HLA typing included class I and class II loci at four-digit resolution. Typing coverage varied by locus: roughly 620-640 donors for A, B, C, DRB1 and DQB1; roughly 560 for DQA1; more than 600 for DPA1; 450 to 480 for DPB1. Because of strong linkage in the cohort, roughly five DR-DQ haplotypes were treated as single units for association and clustering. Among some 410 genotyped donors of the cohort, an average of around 250,000 unique TCR beta nucleotide sequences was sequenced per donor, of which about 20% were non-productive.

The cohort was made up of hundreds of healthy bone marrow donors. At the time of sampling, all cohort members were nominally healthy, though unrecorded immune exposures were likely present. The donor was CMV seropositive and belonged to the group of more than 250 seropositive cohort members. Each donor provided a peripheral blood sample, and peripheral blood mononuclear cells were used for TCR beta sequencing. The Qiagen DNeasy Blood Extraction Kit was used to extract genomic DNA from the blood cell samples. There are 16 amino acids in the CDR3, from cysteine to phenylalanine inclusive. The DNA shown is the 48-base CDR3, in frame from base 1. Relative to germline, V is missing 4 bases and J is missing 8 bases, with 7 bases of the junction outside any gene match. Findings and caveats that apply to the study as a whole: According to the authors, the approach could potentially be generalized to other disease states and immunological phenotypes. The study listed over 150 TCR beta chains as associated with cytomegalovirus. According to a later genetic analysis, donors in an Asian-associated ancestry cluster had fewer N-insertions in productive TCRs than the approximately 630-donor mean. In a later analysis, most CMV-associated TCR beta chains were found to appear HLA-restricted, with HLA associations seemingly driven largely by CMV exposure. The presence/absence analyses assumed that sequencing depth was roughly uniform across donors, and that assumption may not be true. Across donors, most TCR sequences were observed very rarely, whereas some public TCRs were present in many individuals. Cytomegalovirus status was reported to be diagnosed by the classifier with high specificity and sensitivity in both the original and validation cohorts. According to a later analysis, TCR association rates differed among HLA loci, with DRB1 alleles showing the most associated TCRs and HLA-C alleles showing the fewest. When HLA alleles, especially DR and DQ, strongly co-occurred, attributing TCR associations to individual alleles was difficult. In a later analysis, several top co-occurrence clusters were reported to appear linked to parvovirus B19, influenza, CMV and Epstein-Barr virus. A few of the identified cytomegalovirus-associated TCR beta chains were confirmed in vitro to be specific for cytomegalovirus antigens. CMV serostatus was the only immune exposure information available for the cohort. In a later analysis, HLA-associated TCR beta chains showed more clonal expansion and lower generation probabilities than non-associated chains that were equally common. A further reported finding was that TCR beta sequences accurately predicted the HLA-A and HLA-B alleles for most subjects in the first cohort. A group of highly shared sequence variants was considered likely to be a technical artifact of the sequencing pipeline. Linkage disequilibrium might explain the correlated functional status among segregating V segments, but an unknown experimental factor could not be ruled out. A later genetic analysis associated a missense DCLRE1C variant with V-gene and J-gene trimming of TCR beta chains, and an independent cohort replicated the association. Specific HLA alleles were associated with about 17,000 TCR beta sequences at a false discovery rate of 0.05 in a later analysis. Because HLA typing was unavailable for some donors at each locus, only the typed subset was used in association tests. Approximately 16 rarely observed V segments, including chromosome 9 orphons, were excluded from the earlier analysis of about 500 of the donors because counts were too low. The cohort was sequenced for TCR beta chains only, and without alpha or paired-chain data the features that could be detected were limited. In an earlier analysis of some 550 of the donors, most TCR beta V segments were observed in productive rearrangements about 90% or about 30% of the time, broadly matching IMGT annotations. Because the 87-base-pair reads could not distinguish some IMGT-functional V segments, including TRBV6-2 and TRBV6-3, those segments were excluded.

Libraries came from the immunoSEQ multiplex PCR assay. The multiplex PCR relied on a mix of 60 forward primers for TCR Vbeta segments and 13 reverse primers for TCR Jbeta segments. The CDR3 region of rearranged TCR beta genes was amplified from genomic DNA by a multiplex PCR assay. Amplified TCR beta libraries were sequenced as 87-base-pair reads on the Illumina HiSeq System. In the source study's methods: A later analysis tallied tens of millions of unique TCR beta chains across the 660 or so repertoires, and approximately 9.9 million of those chains were shared by two or more donors. Raw reads were error-corrected and collapsed into unique sequences with a nearest-neighbor algorithm that merged closely related sequences to remove PCR and sequencing errors. Alignment of CDR3 sequences to IMGT reference sequences was used to assign V, D and J gene segments. Each retained sequence needed at least a six-nucleotide match to both a V gene segment and a J gene segment. Rearrangements were called productive when the CDR3 lacked stop codons and stayed in frame with V and J; all others were non-productive. CDR3 was defined according to IMGT convention as the region running from the second conserved V-encoded cysteine to the conserved J-encoded phenylalanine. In an earlier analysis of around 600 of the donors, sequences lacking an unambiguous match to a single V gene segment were excluded. An earlier analysis of several hundred of the donors called V segments functional above 56.7% productive rearrangements and segregating when the between-donor standard deviation exceeded 5%. A statistical classification framework was built for diagnosing cytomegalovirus status from the catalog of TCR beta chain sequences. In a later analysis, TCR nucleotide sequences were compared against IMGT/GENE-DB human TR gene sequences so that V and J genes could be assigned. The TCRdist pipeline was used in a later analysis to assign CDR3 sequences and most-parsimonious VDJ recombination scenarios. In a later analysis, each TCR beta chain was defined by its CDR3 amino acid sequence together with its V-gene family, and reads without a unique V-gene family were excluded. In a later analysis, 450 to 600 highly shared, low-generation-probability nucleotide sequences were removed to address suspected cross-contamination and a sequencing artifact. For each public chain, a later analysis derived a clonal expansion index from normalized ranks of inferred template counts within each repertoire. In a later analysis, generation probabilities were computed using a VDJ recombination model fitted to out-of-frame rearrangements, and the results were checked against IGoR. In a later analysis, TCR-TCR, TCR-HLA and TCR-CMV co-occurrence was scored with hypergeometric tests, and a repertoire-size bias correction was applied to TCR pairs. False discovery rates were estimated in a later analysis by permuting HLA or CMV assignments 20 times. In a later analysis, co-occurring TCRs were grouped using DBSCAN, and TCRdist sequence similarity was added for clustering within HLA-allele-positive subsets. Repertoires with fewer than 30,000 or more than 120,000 public chains, plus five repertoires with anomalous nucleotide sharing, were excluded from co-occurrence clustering. TCRdb took this table from immuneACCESS and kept in-frame rearrangements with V and J called. Such tables lack part of the clones; where checked against another copy, unresolved V genes explain under half of the gap, and the rest is unexplained. For V, J and clone size, that table is used; D and trimming come from the DNA. The sample contains under 200,000 clones, roughly 85% of them found a single time. 4.4% of the sample rests with the top ten.

Sequenced input: PBMCs. The chain is assembled from TRBV23-1 and TRBJ1-6; TRBD1 matches 11 bases in the middle. TRBV23-1 is an open reading frame whose function is uncertain. The receptor was isolated from a woman in her twenties or thirties in good health and CMV-seropositive. The CDR3 amino acid sequence is: CASSREGQGADSPLHF. The nucleotide sequence is given as TGCGCCAGCAGTCGCGAAGGACAGGGGGCTGATTCACCCCTCCACTTT.